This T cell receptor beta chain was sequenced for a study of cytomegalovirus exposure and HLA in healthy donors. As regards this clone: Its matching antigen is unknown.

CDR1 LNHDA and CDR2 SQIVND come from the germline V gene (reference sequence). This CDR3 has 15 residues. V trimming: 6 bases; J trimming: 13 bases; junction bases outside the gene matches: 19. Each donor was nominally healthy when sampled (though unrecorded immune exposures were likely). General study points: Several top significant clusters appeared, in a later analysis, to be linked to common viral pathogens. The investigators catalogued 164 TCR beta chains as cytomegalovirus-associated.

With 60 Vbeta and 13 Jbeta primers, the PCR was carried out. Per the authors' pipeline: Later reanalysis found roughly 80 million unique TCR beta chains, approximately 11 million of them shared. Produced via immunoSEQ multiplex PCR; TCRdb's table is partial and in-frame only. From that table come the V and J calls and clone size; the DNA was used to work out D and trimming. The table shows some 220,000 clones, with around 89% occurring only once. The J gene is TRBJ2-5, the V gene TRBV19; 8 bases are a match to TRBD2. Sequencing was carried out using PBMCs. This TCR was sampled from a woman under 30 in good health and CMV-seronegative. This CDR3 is CASSPSGGRPSFGYF. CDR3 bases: TGTGCCAGTAGCCCTTCGGGCGGGAGGCCCTCGTTCGGGTACTTC.